The T cell receptor beta chain described here comes from a study of blood T cell repertoires in COVID-19. This CDR3 has 15 amino acids. The germline V gene has CDR1 SNHLY and CDR2 FYNNEI. Trimming removed 1 base at V and 4 bases at J, with 11 bases between. Repertoires were generated with immunoSEQ multiplex PCR, while TCRdb's copy carries only in-frame clones and drops some. The data show tens of thousands of clones, approximately 82% seen once. The sequence was collected from an elderly woman with acute or convalescent COVID-19. The sample was peripheral blood. J is TRBJ1-5 and V is TRBV2; tentative D call: TRBD1 (5 bases). The CDR3 region is CASSEGDSLNQPQHF. The CDR3 DNA is TGTGCCAGCAGTGAAGGTGACAGCCTAAATCAGCCCCAGCATTTT. Full variable domain (outside the CDR3, taken from reference TRBV2 and TRBJ1-5): EPEVTQTPSHQVTQMGQEVILRCVPISNHLYFYWYRQILGQKVEFLVSFYNNEISEKSEIFDDQFSVERPDGSNFTLKIRSTKLEDSAMYFCASSEGDSLNQPQHFGDGTRLSIL.